The 3 T cell receptor beta chains below all came from one sample that was sequenced in a study of blood T cells in healthy people across ages. Combining a sample-barcoded 5' primer with a J-beta primer mix, a second PCR ran for about 7 to 11 cycles. Each CDR3 protein gets one entry after TCRdb re-called the 5' RACE reads with MiXCR. The sample gives more than 900,000 distinct CDR3 sequences, roughly 24% of which show up once; approximately 0.79% is in the top ten. The sample was also linked to a second study, of T cells of mothers and their children.

The specimen was blood. Source of these receptors: a girl aged 2 to 10 in good health.

This clonotype was counted only a few times. This chain uses TRBV20-1 with TRBJ1-1; D call uncertain. V shed 6 bases and J shed 0 bases, with 14 bases lying between them. The CDR3 runs to 14 residues. From germline, CDR1 is DFQATT and CDR2 SNEGSKA (reference sequence). The CDR3: CSASLNSMNTEAFF. The DNA of the CDR3 is TGCAGTGCCTCGTTGAACAGCATGAACACTGAAGCTTTCTTT.

The rearrangement uses TRBV20-1 and TRBJ2-7, with 8 bases identical to TRBD1. Germline lookup yields CDR1 DFQATT and CDR2 SNEGSKA (reference sequence). After removal of 3 bases from V and 6 bases from J, the junction contained 10 bases not matched to a gene. The CDR3 is made up of 14 amino acids. The DNA of the CDR3 is TGCAGTGCTAGCCCCGGGACAGGTAAATCCGAGCAGTACTTC. This gives the protein CSASPGTGKSEQYF.

This clonotype came up many times. The chain links TRBV24-1 to TRBJ2-1; maybe TRBD2 (6 bases). Germline V gene sequence: CDR1 KGHDR, CDR2 SFDVKD. The CDR3 totals 13 residues. Trimming stripped 8 bases from V and 4 bases from J, with 11 bases between. CDR3 sequence: CATTGGTYNEQFF. CDR3 in DNA: TGTGCCACCACCGGCGGGACTTACAATGAGCAGTTCTTC.